A single sample gave rise to the 28 T cell receptor beta chains below, sequenced in a study of shared clonotypes between healthy human individuals. Repertoires were generated with immunoSEQ multiplex PCR, while TCRdb's copy carries only in-frame clones and drops some. The data contain roughly 1.4 million clones, approximately 98.5% of them singletons. Sequencing was carried out using naive CD4+ T cells sorted from blood. Subset specified: CD45RA+ positively selected. These TCRs come from a man aged 25 to 40 in good health.

The chain carries TRBV10-3 and TRBJ1-4; D call uncertain. Deletions cut 4 bases from V and 0 bases from J, with 3 bases between. The germline V gene has CDR1 ENHRY and CDR2 SYGVKD. CDR3 size: 13 residues. The chain's CDR3 is CAISVATNEKLFF. CDR3 DNA: TGTGCCATCAGTGTTGCAACTAATGAAAAACTGTTTTTT.

This clone was observed once. The rearrangement uses TRBV6-1 and TRBJ1-2; a weak D match, TRBD1 (6 bases). Germline V gene lookup returns CDR1 MNHNS and CDR2 SASEGT. The CDR3 spans 14 residues. Trimming took 2 bases from V and 4 from J, leaving 11 bases between them. CDR3 residues: CASSERIRGYGYTF. CDR3 nucleotides: TGTGCCAGCAGTGAACGTATCAGGGGCTATGGCTACACCTTC.

This clone was counted once. In nucleotides, the CDR3 is TGTGCCAGCTCCCGACCAGCGGCCTACAATGAGCAGTTCTTC. It codes for CASSRPAAYNEQFF. The V call is TRBV2, the J call TRBJ2-1, with a weak D call TRBD2 (5 bases). The CDR3 runs to 14 residues. Trimming cost V 8 bases and J 2 bases, with 13 bases left between them. CDR1 SNHLY and CDR2 FYNNEI come from the germline V gene.

The chain links TRBV27 to TRBJ2-3; 11 nucleotides line up with TRBD2. In germline, CDR1 is MNHEY, CDR2 SMNVEV (reference sequence). The CDR3 covers 20 residues. V dropped 4 bases and J dropped 2; count of bases not matched to a gene: 17. In nucleotides, the CDR3 is TGTGCCAGCAGTTGGGGTTGGGGGGGTACTAGCGGGAGTTTCACAGATACGCAGTATTTT. This translates into CASSWGWGGTSGSFTDTQYF.

J is TRBJ2-6 and V is TRBV19; D perhaps matches TRBD2 (5 bases). Per germline, CDR1 LNHDA and CDR2 SQIVND (reference sequence). There are 18 residues in the CDR3. V lost 4 bases to trimming and J lost 1 base, with 17 bases between them. The CDR3 protein is CASSRKKDFFSGANVLTF. The CDR3 region has the DNA TGTGCCAGTAGTAGAAAAAAGGACTTTTTTTCTGGGGCCAACGTCCTGACTTTC.

The chain employs TRBV4-3 and TRBJ2-1; 7 nucleotides line up with TRBD2. Germline V gene lookup returns CDR1 LGHNA and CDR2 YSLEER. Unmatched junction bases numbered 14, after V lost 4 bases and J lost 5 bases. The CDR3 is made up of 17 amino acids. The CDR3 reads CASSPGSGTRPHNEQFF. The CDR3, as DNA: TGCGCCAGCAGCCCGGGGAGCGGGACTCGGCCACACAATGAGCAGTTCTTC.

This clone was found once. The V and J genes are TRBV18 and TRBJ2-3; D may match TRBD1 or TRBD2 (5 bases each). Germline CDR1 KGHSH, CDR2 LQKENI. Deletions cut 0 bases from V and 4 bases from J, with 17 bases between. This CDR3 is 17 amino acids long. In DNA form, the CDR3 reads TGTGCCAGCTCACCACCGGGACGCCCTACCTTCGCAGATACGCAGTATTTT. This translates into CASSPPGRPTFADTQYF.

V gene TRBV14 combines with J gene TRBJ1-2; 8 bases map to TRBD1. The CDR3 has 14 residues. V lost 5 bases to trimming and J lost 4 bases; unmatched junction nucleotides: 6. Looked up from germline, CDR1 is SGHDN and CDR2 is FVKESK. This CDR3 is CASSVTGTGYGYTF. For the CDR3, the DNA is TGTGCCAGCAGCGTGACCGGGACAGGCTATGGCTACACCTTC. Full variable domain (missing parts from reference TRBV14 and TRBJ1-2): EAGVTQFPSHSVIEKGQTVTLRCDPISGHDNLYWYRRVMGKEIKFLLHFVKESKQDESGMPNNRFLAERTGGTYSTLKVQPAELEDSGVYFCASSVTGTGYGYTFGSGTRLTVV.

This chain links TRBV5-4 with TRBJ2-5; D perhaps matches TRBD2 (6 bases). The V end was cut by 3 bases, the J end by 7 bases, with 13 bases between. This CDR3 is built from 13 residues. In germline, CDR1 is SGHNT, CDR2 YYREEE (reference sequence). Here the CDR3 DNA reads TGTGCCAGCAGCTCTGCGGGGTTGGCGACCCAGTACTTC. It is translated as CASSSAGLATQYF.

The V gene is TRBV2, the J gene TRBJ1-5; 8 bases are a match to TRBD1. CDR3 length: 13 amino acids. The germline gives CDR1 SNHLY, CDR2 FYNNEI. V shed 8 bases and J 5 bases; nucleotides not matched to a gene: 5. The CDR3 sequence: CASADRVYQPQHF. Here the CDR3 DNA reads TGTGCCAGCGCGGACAGGGTCTATCAGCCCCAGCATTTT.

The J gene is TRBJ2-3, the V gene TRBV9; 7 bases map to TRBD2. Trimming at V came to 2 bases and at J to 5 bases, leaving 5 bases not matched to a gene. This CDR3 is built from 14 residues. Germline values: CDR1 SGDLS, CDR2 YYNGEE. The DNA of the CDR3 is TGTGCCAGCAGCGTCGGGGGGACGGTAGATACGCAGTATTTT. Protein sequence: CASSVGGTVDTQYF.

This chain links TRBV7-6 with TRBJ2-2, with D possibly matching TRBD2 (6 bases). CDR1 and CDR2 from the germline V gene are SGHVS and FNYEAQ. Trimming removed 5 bases at V and 2 bases at J, with 18 bases between. The CDR3 has 17 amino acids. The CDR3 nucleotides read TGTGCCAGCAGCCCCCTGTTAAGTAGCGGTAACACCGGGGAGCTGTTTTTT. It yields the protein CASSPLLSSGNTGELFF.

The rearrangement links TRBV7-9 to TRBJ1-5; D may be TRBD1 (5 bases). CDR3 length: 15 residues. Germline loops: CDR1 SEHNR, CDR2 FQNEAQ (reference sequence). The V end lost 5 bases, the J end lost 5 bases, and 16 bases lay between the germline ends. CDR3 nucleotides: TGTGCCAGCAGCCCCGGGACCTCGGTCCATCAGCCCCAGCATTTT. The encoded protein is CASSPGTSVHQPQHF. Full variable domain (missing parts from reference TRBV7-9 and TRBJ1-5): DTGVSQNPRHKITKRGQNVTFRCDPISEHNRLYWYRQTLGQGPEFLTYFQNEAQLEKSRLLSDRFSAERPKGSFSTLEIQRTEQGDSAMYLCASSPGTSVHQPQHFGDGTRLSIL.

The chain recombines TRBV18 with TRBJ1-4, with 7 bases identical to TRBD1. CDR3 size: 18 residues. The V segment lost 3 bases and the J segment 0 bases; nucleotides outside the gene matches: 10. Germline V gene lookup returns CDR1 KGHSH and CDR2 LQKENI. CDR3 loop: CASSPRTGAATTNEKLFF. In nucleotides, the CDR3 is TGTGCCAGCTCACCTCGGACAGGCGCTGCTACAACTAATGAAAAACTGTTTTTT.

The chain carries TRBV5-4 and TRBJ1-1; a weak D match, TRBD1 (5 bases). The CDR3 has 15 amino acids. Trimming cost V 4 bases and J 0 bases, with 13 bases left between them. Per germline, CDR1 SGHNT and CDR2 YYREEE (reference sequence). As DNA, the CDR3 is TGTGCCAGCAGCCCCGGGGGAGACATGAACACTGAAGCTTTCTTT. Translated, it gives CASSPGGDMNTEAFF.

The CDR3 here is CASSFRERSYGYTF. CDR3 nucleotide sequence: TGTGCCAGCAGTTTTCGGGAACGAAGCTATGGCTACACCTTC. The rearrangement uses TRBV27 and TRBJ1-2; D unresolved. The CDR3 is 14 amino acids. Trimming pared 3 bases from V and 4 bases from J, leaving 12 bases between. Germline CDR1 MNHEY, CDR2 SMNVEV (reference sequence).

This clone was counted once. This chain joins TRBV28 and TRBJ2-7, with 7 bases that match TRBD1. CDR1 and CDR2 from the germline V gene are MDHEN and SYDVKM. With V trimmed by 5 bases and J by 5 bases, 3 bases remained unmatched. CDR3 size: 12 residues. The CDR3 here is CASSGDSHEQYF. In DNA, the CDR3 is TGTGCCAGCAGTGGGGACAGCCACGAGCAGTACTTC.

A note on this clone: This sample includes further DNA sequences coding for the same CDR3. J is TRBJ1-4 and V is TRBV2, with 7 nucleotides matching TRBD1. Trimming removed 8 bases from V and 6 bases from J; junction bases left unmatched: 3. Germline V gene data show CDR1 as SNHLY and CDR2 as FYNNEI. The CDR3 loop spans 12 amino acids. The CDR3 bases are TGTGCCAGCCGGGACAGAGATGAAAAACTGTTTTTT. It yields the protein CASRDRDEKLFF.

V gene TRBV6-1 combines with J gene TRBJ2-5, with D possibly being TRBD1 or TRBD2 (5 bases each). Per germline, CDR1 MNHNS and CDR2 SASEGT. V gave up 3 bases and J gave up 7 bases, with 15 bases separating them. This CDR3 comprises 14 residues. In DNA form, the CDR3 reads TGTGCCAGCAGTGAGATGGGGGTAGTGGGGACCCAGTACTTC. It translates to CASSEMGVVGTQYF.

The rearrangement joins TRBV7-3 to TRBJ2-2, with 9 bases matching TRBD2. Germline V gene data show CDR1 as SGHTA and CDR2 as FQGTGA. Trimming at V came to 3 bases and at J to 6 bases, leaving 8 bases not matched to a gene. This CDR3 contains 16 residues. CDR3 region: CASSFVPAGGAGELFF. As DNA, the CDR3 is TGTGCCAGCAGCTTTGTCCCGGCGGGAGGGGCCGGGGAGCTGTTTTTT.

In its sample, this clone was seen a few times. J is TRBJ1-2 and V is TRBV7-2, with D possibly TRBD1 on 5 matching bases. The CDR3 is 16 amino acids. V shed 4 bases and J shed 3 bases, with 18 bases lying between them. From germline, CDR1 is SGHTA and CDR2 FQGNSA. The CDR3 bases are TGTGCCAGCAGCTACGGGGCGCGGCGCGTTGACTATGGCTACACCTTC. Protein: CASSYGARRVDYGYTF. The full variable domain, in which reference TRBV7-2 and TRBJ1-2 provide the parts outside the CDR3, is GAGVSQSPSNKVTEKGKDVELRCDPISGHTALYWYRQSLGQGLEFLIYFQGNSAPDKSGLPSDRFSAERTGGSVSTLTIQRTQQEDSAVYLCASSYGARRVDYGYTFGSGTRLTVV.

The gene calls are TRBV5-4 and TRBJ2-7; D gene uncertain. Germline V gene sequence: CDR1 SGHNT, CDR2 YYREEE (reference sequence). V lost 6 bases and J lost 2, with 12 bases in between. There are 13 residues in the CDR3. The CDR3 bases are TGTGCCAGCAACTTAAGACGAACCTACGAGCAGTACTTC. Translation: CASNLRRTYEQYF.

This clone was detected only once. The V gene is TRBV9, the J gene TRBJ2-2; D uncertain. CDR3 length: 12 residues. Trimming stripped 3 bases from V and 5 bases from J, with 5 bases between. Germline values: CDR1 SGDLS, CDR2 YYNGEE. This CDR3 reads CASSEQTGELFF. CDR3 nucleotide sequence: TGTGCCAGCAGCGAACAGACCGGGGAGCTGTTTTTT.

V usage is TRBV29-1 and J usage is TRBJ2-7; no clear D. Germline V gene lookup returns CDR1 SQVTM and CDR2 ANQGSEA. This CDR3 contains 15 residues. The germline V and J ends were trimmed by 7 bases and 3 bases, with 22 bases remaining between them. This chain's CDR3 is CSGIARSLQNYEQYF. The CDR3 coding sequence is TGCAGCGGTATTGCCAGGTCCCTACAAAACTACGAGCAGTACTTC.

The chain recombines TRBV14 with TRBJ2-1; D may match TRBD1 or TRBD2 (6 bases each). Germline assignment: CDR1 SGHDN and CDR2 FVKESK. The V end was cut by 4 bases, the J end by 7 bases, with 17 bases between. The CDR3 loop spans 15 amino acids. As DNA, the CDR3 is TGTGCCAGCAGCCTTCCTCGGGGGCGTAGGAATGAGCAGTTCTTC. Amino acid sequence: CASSLPRGRRNEQFF. The full variable domain, with the rest looked up from reference TRBV14 and TRBJ2-1, is EAGVTQFPSHSVIEKGQTVTLRCDPISGHDNLYWYRRVMGKEIKFLLHFVKESKQDESGMPNNRFLAERTGGTYSTLKVQPAELEDSGVYFCASSLPRGRRNEQFFGPGTRLTVL.

The chain joins TRBV25-1 to TRBJ2-2; TRBD2 is a possible D gene (5 bases). CDR3 length: 16 residues. Between the trimmed V and J ends, which lost 1 base and 7 bases, there was a span of 16 bases. Germline CDR1 MGHDK, CDR2 SYGVNS. CDR3 in amino acids: CASSELPVVRGGELFF. The CDR3 nucleotides read TGTGCCAGCAGTGAATTGCCAGTGGTTCGGGGCGGGGAGCTGTTTTTT.

This chain links TRBV30 with TRBJ2-3; 8 bases match TRBD2. The CDR3 extends over 16 amino acids. With V trimmed by 2 bases and J by 4 bases, 11 bases remained unmatched. Per germline, CDR1 GTSNPN and CDR2 SVGIG (reference sequence). The CDR3 DNA reads TGTGCCTGGAGTTGGTTATTAGCGGGATCGTCAGATACGCAGTATTTT. Translating it yields CAWSWLLAGSSDTQYF.

V and J are TRBV2 and TRBJ2-2; D is ambiguous. This CDR3 spans 13 amino acids. The V end lost 2 bases, the J end lost 5 bases, and 6 bases lay between the germline ends. Germline loops: CDR1 SNHLY, CDR2 FYNNEI. The CDR3 DNA follows: TGTGCCAGCAGTGAACAGACTACCGGGGAGCTGTTTTTT. This translates into CASSEQTTGELFF. Complete variable domain (other parts from reference TRBV2 and TRBJ2-2): EPEVTQTPSHQVTQMGQEVILRCVPISNHLYFYWYRQILGQKVEFLVSFYNNEISEKSEIFDDQFSVERPDGSNFTLKIRSTKLEDSAMYFCASSEQTTGELFFGEGSRLTVL.